This TCR beta chain appears in the sequencing data of a study of tumor-infiltrating lymphocytes in localized non-small cell lung cancer. On the study more broadly: Resected tumor was paired with non-adjacent uninvolved lung from the same patient.

A remark on this clone: Its antigen is currently unknown.

The germline gives CDR1 SQVTM, CDR2 ANQGSEA. V was trimmed by 4 bases and J by 8 bases, leaving 11 bases between them. This CDR3 region has 12 residues. Repertoires were generated with immunoSEQ multiplex PCR, while TCRdb's copy carries only in-frame clones and drops some. In the table there are some 15,000 clones, approximately 84% of which are singletons. Study-wide results and limits: Immunotypes IM1 and IM2 had similar TCR-derived T-cell fractions. Available tissue quantity limited TCR sequencing to a patient subset.

The receptor comes from a human donor with non-small cell lung cancer. Sequencing was performed on lung tumor tissue. This sequence joins TRBV29-1 and TRBJ1-4, with D perhaps TRBD1 (5 bases). The CDR3 bases are TGCAGCGTTGGAGGGGCAGGGGAAAAACTGTTTTTT. It is translated as CSVGGAGEKLFF.